The clone carrying this T cell receptor (beta chain) appeared a single time. These data are taken from a study of cytomegalovirus exposure and HLA in healthy donors. The PCR employed 60 Vbeta primers together with 13 Jbeta primers. The assay was immunoSEQ multiplex PCR, and TCRdb's table has in-frame clones only and misses some. In the table there are 100,000 to 150,000 clones, 60% to 85% of which are singletons. Per the germline V gene, CDR1 is MNHEY and CDR2 is SVGAGI. The CDR3 extends over 15 amino acids. V was clipped by 0 bases and J by 6 bases, with 13 bases between them. The rearrangement links TRBV6-5 to TRBJ2-3; D unresolved. Specimen: PBMCs. This TCR came from a woman under 30 in good health and CMV-seronegative. The DNA of the CDR3 is TGTGCCAGCAGTTACTCACGAGGAGCAAGGGATACGCAGTATTTT. This encodes CASSYSRGARDTQYF.